This T cell receptor (beta chain) originates from a study of CD8 T cells in Susac syndrome. The CDR3 has 13 amino acids. The germline V gene encodes CDR1 MNHEY and CDR2 SMNVEV (reference sequence). With 4 bases clipped from V and 7 bases from J, the junction kept 6 bases outside the gene matches. The RNA input was about 0.5 to 1 ug, and it was reverse transcribed with random hexamers. TCR beta CDR3 was amplified by immunoSEQ multiplex PCR. This amplification extended across 54 Vbeta and 13 Jbeta segments. TCRdb processed the immunoSEQ multiplex PCR reads anew with MiXCR; each CDR3 protein has one entry. The sample has over 80,000 distinct CDR3 sequences, 90% to 95% seen once.

The TCR originated in a human donor with Susac syndrome. The sequencing sample was made of CD8+ T cells from PBMCs. The chain recombines TRBV27 with TRBJ1-2; TRBD1 agrees at 7 bases. The CDR3 DNA reads as TGTGCCAGCAGTTCCTCCTCAGGGGGTGGCTACACCTTC. The encoded protein is CASSSSSGGGYTF.